The 27 T cell receptor beta chains below all came from one sample that was sequenced in a study of monozygotic twins with inflammatory bowel disease (dated by TCRdb to between 2017 and 2020). The method was 5' RACE. Sequencing took place on an Illumina HiSeq 2500. After the reads were reprocessed by TCRdb, one entry was made per CDR3 protein sequence, with no DNA. The sample's records list tens of thousands of distinct CDR3 sequences. The ten largest clonotypes hold 7.4% of the sample. The sequenced sample consisted of blood. The receptor source for this set is a human donor with ulcerative colitis or Crohn's disease, or a healthy co-twin of an affected twin (not recorded which).

The chain's CDR3 is CSAFKGGLALNEQYF. The chain couples TRBV20-1 to TRBJ2-7; with no DNA, the TCRdb D assignment of TRBD2 cannot be verified. CDR1 DFQATT and CDR2 SNEGSKA come from the germline V gene (reference sequence). The CDR3 sequence is 15 residues long.

The V call is TRBV12-3 or TRBV12-4, the J call TRBJ1-1. This CDR3 comprises 19 residues. The CDR3 sequence is CASSLSPILGSITSLEAFF.

The CDR3 sequence is CASSSTNTNTEAFF. V gene TRBV6-6 combines with J gene TRBJ1-1. The CDR3 loop spans 14 amino acids. Per germline, CDR1 MNHNY and CDR2 SVGAGI (reference sequence).

The rearrangement links TRBV7-2 to TRBJ1-4. The germline V gene encodes CDR1 SGHTA and CDR2 FQGNSA. The CDR3 spans 13 residues. CDR3 in amino acids: CASSFLNGEKLFF.

The chain employs TRBV11-2 and TRBJ2-2. The CDR3 is 13 amino acids. Germline V lookup: CDR1 SGHAT, CDR2 FQNNGV. This CDR3 reads CASSLVADEELFF.

The rearrangement joins TRBV20-1 to TRBJ1-5; no DNA is available, so the TRBD1 call from TCRdb remains unchecked. Per germline, CDR1 DFQATT and CDR2 SNEGSKA (reference sequence). The CDR3 consists of 18 residues. CDR3 region: CSAYGPHLTGKGNQPQHF.

J is TRBJ1-1 and V is TRBV18; with no DNA, the TCRdb D assignment of TRBD1 cannot be verified. The CDR3 loop spans 15 amino acids. The germline gives CDR1 KGHSH, CDR2 LQKENI. CDR3 residues: CASSPKTGANTEAFF. The full variable domain, its missing parts supplied by reference TRBV18 and TRBJ1-1, is NAGVMQNPRHLVRRRGQEARLRCSPMKGHSHVYWYRQLPEEGLKFMVYLQKENIIDESGMPKERFSAEFPKEGPSILRIQQVVRGDSAAYFCASSPKTGANTEAFFGQGTRLTVV.

The chain recombines TRBV11-2 with TRBJ2-4; the D call of TRBD1 rests on TCRdb alone, since no DNA is present to check it. CDR1 and CDR2 from the germline V gene are SGHAT and FQNNGV. The length of the CDR3 is 18 residues. CDR3: CASSFGYQGGLGGNIQYF.

The V and J genes are TRBV24-1 and TRBJ2-1; the TCRdb D gene call, TRBD2, has no DNA to confirm it. This CDR3 is built from 16 residues. From germline, CDR1 is KGHDR and CDR2 SFDVKD. The CDR3 sequence: CATSLTSGGPYNEQFF.

V usage is TRBV11-2 and J usage is TRBJ1-2. The CDR3 totals 14 residues. Germline loops: CDR1 SGHAT, CDR2 FQNNGV. The CDR3 sequence: CASSLEAGIYGYTF.

V usage is TRBV7-9 and J usage is TRBJ1-1. The germline V gene has CDR1 SEHNR and CDR2 FQNEAQ (reference sequence). The CDR3 is 15 residues long. This CDR3 reads CASSLERIPNTEAFF.

The CDR3 is CASSSKSDRQGENTEAFF. The chain has TRBV11-1 and TRBJ1-1; no DNA is available, so the TRBD1 call from TCRdb remains unchecked. CDR3 length: 18 residues. Germline V gene sequence: CDR1 SGHAT, CDR2 FQDESV (reference sequence).

The chain uses TRBV20-1 and TRBJ2-3; the D gene TCRdb calls, TRBD2, cannot be checked with no DNA. Germline CDR1 reads DFQATT; CDR2 reads SNEGSKA (reference sequence). The CDR3 is made up of 14 amino acids. CDR3 sequence: CSARTRQDSDTQYF.

This chain connects TRBV3-1 to TRBJ2-3; the D call from TCRdb, TRBD1, cannot be confirmed without DNA. The CDR3 length is 17 residues. The germline V gene encodes CDR1 LGHDT and CDR2 YNNKEL (reference sequence). The CDR3 spells CASSQMGGLPNTDTQYF.

The V call is TRBV25-1, the J call TRBJ1-1. This CDR3 has 15 amino acids. The germline CDR1 and CDR2 sequences are MGHDK and SYGVNS. This CDR3 is CASSEYNPANTEASF.

This chain connects TRBV6-2 or TRBV6-3 to TRBJ2-2. The germline V gene encodes CDR1 MNHEY and CDR2 SVGEGT. The CDR3 consists of 13 residues. The CDR3 sequence: CASSPVNTGELFF.

The chain uses TRBV27 and TRBJ1-1; TCRdb lists TRBD1, though no DNA is available to test this call. CDR3 length equals 16 residues. Per the germline V gene, CDR1 is MNHEY and CDR2 is SMNVEV (reference sequence). The CDR3 region is CASSPVRTGLNTEAFF.

The chain is built from TRBV18 and TRBJ1-3. The CDR3 is 14 residues long. From germline, CDR1 is KGHSH and CDR2 LQKENI. The CDR3 loop is CASSPPSTENTIYF.

The genes are TRBV6-2 or TRBV6-3 and TRBJ2-1. The CDR3 runs 14 residues. CDR1 and CDR2 (germline): MNHEY, SVGEGT. CDR3 residues: CASSYSLSYNEQFF.

The chain couples TRBV14 to TRBJ1-5. Germline CDR1 reads SGHDN; CDR2 reads FVKESK. This CDR3 contains 13 residues. CDR3 in amino acids: CASSHLPSSAQHF.

The chain couples TRBV12-3 or TRBV12-4 to TRBJ2-5; TCRdb lists TRBD1, though no DNA is available to test this call. CDR3 length: 14 residues. The CDR3 sequence is CASSLRQGGETQYF.

CDR3 loop: CASTPGQGNTDTQYF. V gene TRBV12-3 or TRBV12-4 combines with J gene TRBJ2-3; as DNA is missing, the TRBD1 call by TCRdb cannot be tested. This CDR3 has 15 amino acids.

The chain carries TRBV20-1 and TRBJ2-3; TCRdb calls TRBD2, which cannot be checked without DNA. Germline V gene sequence: CDR1 DFQATT, CDR2 SNEGSKA (reference sequence). The CDR3 covers 14 residues. CDR3 region: CSARDGGFTDTQYF.

The rearrangement links TRBV12-3 or TRBV12-4 to TRBJ1-2. The CDR3 consists of 12 residues. The CDR3 loop reads CASRGGPYGYTF.

The V call is TRBV12-3 or TRBV12-4, the J call TRBJ1-2. CDR3 length: 17 amino acids. CDR3: CASSDSTRGGGNYGYTF.

The chain joins TRBV20-1 to TRBJ2-7; TCRdb's assignment of TRBD2 cannot be checked, as there is no DNA. CDR1 DFQATT and CDR2 SNEGSKA come from the germline V gene (reference sequence). This CDR3 has 15 amino acids. This chain's CDR3 is CSALPGPKFAYEQYF.

The chain combines TRBV7-9 with TRBJ2-1; checking the TCRdb D call of TRBD1 is not possible without DNA. Germline V lookup: CDR1 SEHNR, CDR2 FQNEAQ (reference sequence). The CDR3 runs to 13 residues. The CDR3 protein is CASSLVLGPEQFF.